This TCR beta chain was obtained from a study of cytomegalovirus exposure and HLA in healthy donors. Study results and caveats: What a later analysis reportedly showed was that an Asian-associated ancestry cluster had fewer N-insertions than the approximately 670-donor mean. After further analysis at a later stage, around 17,000 TCR beta sequences were associated with HLA alleles at 0.05 false discovery rate. Common viral pathogens (according to a later analysis) appeared linked to several of the most significant clusters. Reportedly, diagnosis of cytomegalovirus status by the classifier showed high specificity and sensitivity.

The PCR used 60 Vbeta and 13 Jbeta primers. The protocol was immunoSEQ multiplex PCR, while the TCRdb copy is restricted to in-frame clones and leaves out a portion. Its table records tens of thousands of clones. CDR3 length equals 15 residues. With 0 bases removed from V and 5 bases from J, the gap between germline ends came to 13 bases. Germline loops: CDR1 KGHSH, CDR2 LQKENI. Points on this clone: Antigen: not known.

Sequenced: PBMCs. The source of this sequence is a woman in her thirties in good health and CMV-seronegative. V is TRBV18 and J is TRBJ1-1; perhaps TRBD1 as D (5 bases). CDR3 sequence: CASSPPGQRGTEAFF. CDR3 bases: TGTGCCAGCTCACCACCGGGGCAACGGGGGACTGAAGCTTTCTTT.